These T cell receptor beta chains were read from a single sample in a study of CD8 T cells in Susac syndrome. One entry per CDR3 protein results from TCRdb running MiXCR on the immunoSEQ multiplex PCR reads. The sample holds hundreds of thousands of distinct CDR3 sequences, 75% to 90% seen once. The material sequenced was CD8+ T cells from PBMCs. The receptors originated from a human donor with multiple sclerosis. CDR3s include the opening cysteine and the closing phenylalanine or tryptophan. D genes are given only for firm matches.

D: TRBD2; V: TRBV30; J: TRBJ2-7; DNA: TGTGCCTGGGCCGGACTAGCGGGAGACGAGCAGTACTTC; CDR3: CAWAGLAGDEQYF
D: -; V: TRBV28; J: TRBJ2-7; DNA: TGTGCCAGCAGTTTAGGATACAAAACCTACGAGCAGTACTTC; CDR3: CASSLGYKTYEQYF
D: -; V: TRBV19; J: TRBJ2-1; DNA: TGTGCCAGTAGTATACTGGGGCCCCAAGACAATGAGCAGTTCTTC; CDR3: CASSILGPQDNEQFF
D: TRBD1; V: TRBV12-3/TRBV12-4; J: TRBJ2-5; DNA: TGTGCCAGCAGTCATTTCGGACAGGCAAGAGAGACCCAGTACTTC; CDR3: CASSHFGQARETQYF
D: TRBD1; V: TRBV29-1; J: TRBJ2-2; DNA: TGCAGCGTAGGGACAGGGAAGACCGGGGAGCTGTTTTTT; CDR3: CSVGTGKTGELFF
D: TRBD1; V: TRBV14; J: TRBJ2-2; DNA: TGTGCCAGCAGTTTTACAGGGGACAACACCGGGGAGCTGTTTTTT; CDR3: CASSFTGDNTGELFF
D: TRBD1; V: TRBV7-6; J: TRBJ1-2; DNA: TGTGCCAGCAGCTCTGGGACAGCCAGTAATGGCTACACCTTC; CDR3: CASSSGTASNGYTF
D: -; V: TRBV6-5; J: TRBJ2-5; DNA: TGTGCCAGCAGTTCCCTTCAGCTGGAGACCCAGTACTTC; CDR3: CASSSLQLETQYF
D: TRBD1; V: TRBV4-1; J: TRBJ1-6; DNA: TGCGCCAGCAGCCTCCCGGACAGGTTTTCACCCCTCCACTTT; CDR3: CASSLPDRFSPLHF
D: -; V: TRBV16; J: TRBJ1-5; DNA: TGTGCCAGCAGCCAATCGGATTCTTATAGCAATCAGCCCCAGCATTTT; CDR3: CASSQSDSYSNQPQHF
D: TRBD1; V: TRBV5-1; J: TRBJ1-2; DNA: TGCGCCAGCAGCTGGGGACAGGGGGTAGACTATGGCTACACCTTC; CDR3: CASSWGQGVDYGYTF
D: -; V: TRBV30; J: TRBJ1-5; DNA: TGTGCCTGGGGAGATTCGGGGCAGCCCCAGCATTTT; CDR3: CAWGDSGQPQHF
D: -; V: TRBV4-1; J: TRBJ2-7; DNA: TGCGCCAGCAGCCAAGGGGTGCAGGTGAACGAGCAGTACTTC; CDR3: CASSQGVQVNEQYF
D: -; V: TRBV3-1; J: TRBJ1-3; DNA: TGTGCCAGCAGCCAAGGGGTCGGGGCGTTCTCTGGAAACACCATATATTTT; CDR3: CASSQGVGAFSGNTIYF
D: TRBD2; V: TRBV13; J: TRBJ2-2; DNA: TGTGCCAGCAGCTTAGTATGGCGGGAGTCCACCGGGGAGCTGTTTTTT; CDR3: CASSLVWRESTGELFF
D: TRBD2; V: TRBV12-3/TRBV12-4; J: TRBJ2-1; DNA: TGTGCCAGCAGAACGGGACTACCATATTACTACAATGAGCAGTTCTTC; CDR3: CASRTGLPYYYNEQFF
D: TRBD2; V: TRBV4-1; J: TRBJ2-1; DNA: TGCGCCAGCAGCCTCAGCGGGGCGGGTGAGCAGTTCTTC; CDR3: CASSLSGAGEQFF
D: -; V: TRBV30; J: TRBJ2-3; DNA: TGTGCCTGGAGGGAGAAAGAGGCAGATACGCAGTATTTT; CDR3: CAWREKEADTQYF
D: -; V: TRBV7-9; J: TRBJ1-2; DNA: TGTGCCAGCAGCTCTCCGGGGATAGGAAACTATGGCTACACCTTC; CDR3: CASSSPGIGNYGYTF
D: -; V: TRBV11-2; J: TRBJ2-1; DNA: TGTGCCAGCAGCTTAATGGGTGCCCATGAGCAGTTCTTC; CDR3: CASSLMGAHEQFF
D: -; V: TRBV3-1; J: TRBJ1-5; DNA: TGTGCCAGCAGCCAAGGACATGCTATTAGCAATCAGCCCCAGCATTTT; CDR3: CASSQGHAISNQPQHF